What follows are 30 T cell receptor beta chains derived from one specimen sequenced in a study of shared clonotypes between healthy human individuals. CD45RO-negative, CCR7-positively selected cells formed the naive CD8 fraction, excluding terminally differentiated effector memory CD45RA+ cells. Data came from immunoSEQ multiplex PCR; TCRdb stores just in-frame clones and leaves some out. The sample carries 2 million to 2.5 million clones, approximately 94% recorded once. Sample: naive CD8+ T cells from PBMCs. Receptor source: a man aged 18 to 30 in good health. Some clones in this sample may be carry-over from other donors' samples.

The chain employs TRBV15 and TRBJ2-1; D remains unclear. Deletions cut 2 bases from V and 3 bases from J, with 14 bases between. The CDR3 totals 16 residues. Germline V gene sequence: CDR1 LNHNV, CDR2 YYDKDF (reference sequence). The CDR3 region is CATSRSTNAHYNEQFF. In DNA form, the CDR3 reads TGTGCCACCAGCAGATCAACCAACGCCCACTACAATGAGCAGTTCTTC.

This clone was seen a handful of times. This chain links TRBV11-2 with TRBJ1-1; D gene ambiguous. Germline V gene lookup returns CDR1 SGHAT and CDR2 FQNNGV. The CDR3 spans 11 residues. Trimming took off 5 bases at V and 6 bases at J, with 7 bases between the two ends. The CDR3 loop reads CASSPAAEAFF. CDR3 nucleotides: TGTGCCAGCAGCCCCGCGGCTGAAGCTTTCTTT.

The gene calls are TRBV5-1 and TRBJ2-7; a weak D match, TRBD2 (6 bases). CDR3 length equals 13 residues. The V end lost 4 bases, the J end lost 2 bases, and 10 bases lay between the germline ends. The germline V gene has CDR1 SGHRS and CDR2 YFSETQ. In nucleotides, the CDR3 is TGCGCCAGCAGCCAGCGGGCAACCTACGAGCAGTACTTC. Its translation: CASSQRATYEQYF.

The V call is TRBV6-5, the J call TRBJ1-2; no firm D call. The CDR3 is 15 residues long. From germline, CDR1 is MNHEY and CDR2 SVGAGI. The germline V and J ends were trimmed by 0 bases and 5 bases, with 13 bases remaining between them. CDR3 nucleotide sequence: TGTGCCAGCAGTTACTCTATGGGATCCAATTATGGCTACACCTTC. Translated, it gives CASSYSMGSNYGYTF.

This clone was counted a single time. This CDR3 reads CASSFLIPGEQYF. Written as DNA, the CDR3 is TGTGCCAGCAGCTTCTTGATCCCCGGGGAGCAGTACTTC. The rearrangement joins TRBV7-2 to TRBJ2-7; D unresolved. V was clipped by 3 bases and J by 7 bases, with 13 bases between them. The CDR3 runs 13 residues. Germline V gene sequence: CDR1 SGHTA, CDR2 FQGNSA.

The chain uses TRBV6-1 and TRBJ1-1, with D uncertain. This CDR3 comprises 16 residues. V lost 2 bases and J lost 0, with 13 bases in between. From germline, CDR1 is MNHNS and CDR2 SASEGT. CDR3 DNA: TGTGCCAGCAGTGAACTGTGGTTGAGTTTGAACACTGAAGCTTTCTTT. Amino acids: CASSELWLSLNTEAFF.

This chain links TRBV2 with TRBJ1-5; D gene ambiguous. The CDR3 is made up of 17 amino acids. Germline V gene data show CDR1 as SNHLY and CDR2 as FYNNEI. V was trimmed by 3 bases and J by 1 base, leaving 16 bases between them. The CDR3 loop reads CASSDPMGVRSNQPQHF. DNA of the CDR3: TGTGCCAGCAGTGACCCAATGGGAGTTAGGAGCAATCAGCCCCAGCATTTT.

This rearrangement joins TRBV11-2 to TRBJ1-3; D gene unclear. V was trimmed by 5 bases and J by 0 bases, leaving 11 bases between them. The germline V gene has CDR1 SGHAT and CDR2 FQNNGV. This CDR3 comprises 15 residues. The CDR3 spells CASSPGRSSGNTIYF. The DNA for the CDR3 is TGTGCCAGCAGCCCCGGACGGTCCTCTGGAAACACCATATATTTT.

In DNA, the CDR3 is TGCGCCAGCAGCCAGAAGACTAGCGGGCGGGCAGATACGCAGTATTTT. Translating it yields CASSQKTSGRADTQYF. The rearrangement links TRBV4-1 to TRBJ2-3, with TRBD2 identical over 10 bases. Trimming took 3 bases from V and 4 from J; bases not matched to a gene: 7. CDR1 MGHRA and CDR2 YSYEKL come from the germline V gene. CDR3 length equals 16 residues.

The chain has TRBV10-3 and TRBJ2-1, with TRBD2 identical over 8 bases. Trimming at V came to 11 bases and at J to 2 bases, leaving 5 bases not matched to a gene. The germline CDR1 and CDR2 sequences are ENHRY and SYGVKD. CDR3 length: 13 residues. CDR3 sequence reads: CAAGGEAYNEQFF. The CDR3 nucleotides are TGTGCCGCCGGGGGGGAAGCCTACAATGAGCAGTTCTTC.

The V gene is TRBV9, the J gene TRBJ2-1, with D perhaps matching TRBD2 (6 bases). This CDR3 spans 14 amino acids. The V gene lost 3 bases and the J gene lost 3 bases, with 10 bases spanning the gap. CDR1 and CDR2 from the germline V gene are SGDLS and YYNGEE. The CDR3 bases are TGTGCCAGCAGCGGGGCGGGGAACTACAATGAGCAGTTCTTC. The encoded protein is CASSGAGNYNEQFF.

The chain combines TRBV7-9 with TRBJ2-5, with 7 bases that match TRBD1. With V trimmed by 5 bases and J by 1 base, 4 bases remained unmatched. The CDR3 runs 14 residues. Germline-derived CDR1 and CDR2 are SEHNR and FQNEAQ (reference sequence). The CDR3 nucleotides are TGTGCCAGCAGCCAGGGACAGCTCCAAGAGACCCAGTACTTC. It yields the protein CASSQGQLQETQYF.

The chain links TRBV4-2 to TRBJ2-1; D unclear. The germline CDR1 and CDR2 sequences are LGHNA and YNFKEQ. This CDR3 region has 12 residues. V lost 6 bases, J lost 8 bases, and 11 bases lay in between. As DNA, the CDR3 is TGTGCCAGCAGGCAGCCTGGGGATGAGCAGTTCTTC. The encoded protein is CASRQPGDEQFF.

The chain employs TRBV27 and TRBJ1-2; 7 nucleotides match TRBD1. The CDR3 contains 16 residues. The ends lost 5 bases at V and 2 bases at J; junction bases unmatched: 11. CDR1 is MNHEY, CDR2 SMNVEV, per germline (reference sequence). CDR3 sequence reads: CASSPLDRVGNYGYTF. CDR3 nucleotide sequence: TGTGCCAGCAGTCCCCTTGACAGGGTTGGGAACTATGGCTACACCTTC.

This clone was seen only a few times. This rearrangement joins TRBV6-5 to TRBJ1-2, with 7 bases fitting TRBD1. The junction had 5 bases not matched to a gene; V was cut back by 6 bases and J by 4 bases. This CDR3 has 13 residues. Germline assignment: CDR1 MNHEY and CDR2 SVGAGI. The CDR3 nucleotides are TGTGCCAGCAGCCTCCGGGACAGCTATGGCTACACCTTC. It yields the protein CASSLRDSYGYTF.

The J gene is TRBJ2-2, the V gene TRBV19; the D is unclear. V was shortened by 1 base and J by 8 bases, with 14 bases between the two germline ends. The germline gives CDR1 LNHDA, CDR2 SQIVND (reference sequence). The CDR3 length is 15 residues. CDR3 coding DNA: TGTGCCAGTAGTATAGCATTAGGGCTTAGGGGGGAGCTGTTTTTT. This translates into CASSIALGLRGELFF.

The CDR3 DNA sequence: TGTGCCAGCAGTACCGACAGGAACACTGAAGCTTTCTTT. Amino acid sequence: CASSTDRNTEAFF. J is TRBJ1-1 and V is TRBV27, with D perhaps matching TRBD1 (5 bases). The CDR3 runs 13 residues. V lost 5 bases and J 1 base, leaving 8 bases between the germline ends. Germline CDR1 reads MNHEY; CDR2 reads SMNVEV (reference sequence).

This sequence joins TRBV9 and TRBJ2-7, with a weak D call TRBD2 (5 bases). Germline CDR1 is SGDLS and CDR2 is YYNGEE. The CDR3 has 14 amino acids. Between the trimmed V and J ends, which lost 1 base and 6 bases, there was a span of 14 bases. As DNA, the CDR3 is TGTGCCAGCAGCGTATGGGAGCGGTATGGCGAGCAGTACTTC. It codes for CASSVWERYGEQYF.

In nucleotides, the CDR3 is TGCGCCAGCAGCCAAGAATCGTTTGCAGGGATCGGATATGGCTACACCTTC. Its protein product is CASSQESFAGIGYGYTF. The chain carries TRBV4-3 and TRBJ1-2, with D possibly being TRBD1 (5 bases). CDR3 length equals 17 residues. Germline lookup yields CDR1 LGHNA and CDR2 YSLEER. The V end was cut by 0 bases, the J end by 5 bases, with 19 bases between.

The chain links TRBV5-5 to TRBJ1-5; 11 bases line up with TRBD1. The germline V gene has CDR1 SGHKS and CDR2 YYEKEE (reference sequence). With V trimmed by 5 bases and J by 7 bases, 8 bases remained unmatched. CDR3 length equals 15 residues. CDR3 in amino acids: CASRWGTGGAQPQHF. CDR3 coding DNA: TGTGCCAGCAGATGGGGGACAGGGGGAGCGCAGCCCCAGCATTTT.

The gene calls are TRBV9 and TRBJ2-1; 10 bases line up with TRBD1. With 3 bases clipped from V and 6 bases from J, the junction kept 6 bases outside the gene matches. CDR3 length: 15 residues. CDR1 and CDR2 (germline): SGDLS, YYNGEE. The CDR3 spells CASSASGTGANEQFF. The CDR3 nucleotides read TGTGCCAGCAGCGCCTCCGGGACAGGGGCCAATGAGCAGTTCTTC.

This chain uses TRBV14 with TRBJ2-7, with D maybe TRBD2 (6 bases). Germline CDR1 SGHDN, CDR2 FVKESK. V lost 0 bases and J lost 7, with 13 bases in between. The CDR3 is 14 residues long. CDR3: CASSQEDDRGEQYF. The CDR3 DNA reads as TGTGCCAGCAGCCAAGAAGACGACCGGGGGGAGCAGTACTTC.

On this clone: Other DNA sequences from this sample encode an identical CDR3 as well. This rearrangement joins TRBV27 to TRBJ2-7, with D tentatively TRBD2 (6 bases). Trimming left V 2 bases short and J 1 base short, with 9 bases between. Germline values: CDR1 MNHEY, CDR2 SMNVEV (reference sequence). The CDR3 consists of 14 residues. In DNA form, the CDR3 reads TGTGCCAGCAGTTTACTGGGGGGTTCCTACGAGCAGTACTTC. Amino acids: CASSLLGGSYEQYF.

This chain links TRBV11-2 with TRBJ1-6; D gene unclear. V gave up 5 bases and J gave up 8 bases, with 10 bases separating them. This CDR3 comprises 13 residues. From germline, CDR1 is SGHAT and CDR2 FQNNGV. CDR3 loop: CASSPWEDSPLHF. In DNA, the CDR3 is TGTGCCAGCAGCCCATGGGAGGATTCACCCCTCCACTTT.

This clone was detected a few times. V usage is TRBV7-9 and J usage is TRBJ1-5, with D uncertain. Germline V gene data show CDR1 as SEHNR and CDR2 as FQNEAQ (reference sequence). The V and J ends lost 0 bases and 1 base respectively, with 4 bases between them. This CDR3 is built from 14 residues. In DNA form, the CDR3 reads TGTGCCAGCAGCTTAGCAGCCAGCAATCAGCCCCAGCATTTT. Encoded protein: CASSLAASNQPQHF.

The CDR3 region is CASSSGLARSYEQYF. The DNA of the CDR3 is TGCGCCAGCAGCTCGGGACTAGCACGCTCCTACGAGCAGTACTTC. The gene calls are TRBV5-1 and TRBJ2-7; 9 bases fit TRBD2. There are 15 residues in the CDR3. The V gene end was trimmed by 3 bases and the J gene end by 0 bases; junction bases not matched to a gene: 4. CDR1 and CDR2 (germline): SGHRS, YFSETQ.

The chain carries TRBV14 and TRBJ1-2; D uncertain. This CDR3 has 13 amino acids. From germline, CDR1 is SGHDN and CDR2 FVKESK. Trimming removed 6 bases from V and 3 bases from J, with 11 bases in between. CDR3 DNA: TGTGCCAGCAGTTGGGGTGGCGACTATGGCTACACCTTC. Amino acids: CASSWGGDYGYTF.

The rearrangement links TRBV12-5 to TRBJ2-2, with D perhaps matching TRBD2 (6 bases). The V gene's germline CDR1 is LGHNT and CDR2 FRNRAP. Between the trimmed V and J ends, which lost 7 bases and 6 bases, there was a span of 12 bases. This CDR3 region has 13 residues. The CDR3 bases are TGTGCTAGTGCGGAGGGAAAGGCCGGGGAGCTGTTTTTT. Its translation is CASAEGKAGELFF.

The rearrangement links TRBV28 to TRBJ1-1; unclear D gene. The CDR3 loop spans 11 amino acids. Trimming took off 10 bases at V and 6 bases at J, with 12 bases between the two ends. Germline CDR1 and CDR2: MDHEN and SYDVKM. In DNA form, the CDR3 reads TGTGCCATTCAATCTAGCCCTGAAGCTTTCTTT. Translated: CAIQSSPEAFF. The variable domain in full, completed from reference TRBV28 and TRBJ1-1, reads DVKVTQSSRYLVKRTGEKVFLECVQDMDHENMFWYRQDPGLGLRLIYFSYDVKMKEKGDIPEGYSVSREKKERFSLILESASTNQTSMYLCAIQSSPEAFFGQGTRLTVV.

V is TRBV19 and J is TRBJ2-1; weak D call: TRBD2 (6 bases). CDR1 and CDR2 from the germline V gene are LNHDA and SQIVND (reference sequence). Trimming cost V 6 bases and J 5 bases, with 14 bases left between them. CDR3 length: 14 residues. The CDR3 bases are TGTGCCAGTAGCGACTCAGCGGGCCACAATGAGCAGTTCTTC. Its translation: CASSDSAGHNEQFF.